Below, 2 T cell receptor beta chains from the same sample are listed, as sequenced in a study of blood T cells in healthy people across ages. A sample-barcoded 5' primer and a J-beta primer mix were used in a second PCR of about 7 to 12 cycles. TCRdb reanalysed the 5' RACE reads using MiXCR and keeps one entry per CDR3 protein. Among about 800,000 distinct CDR3 sequences listed, 20% to 25% were seen once. These data also formed part of another study, on T cells of mothers and their children.

The sequenced sample consisted of blood. These receptors were collected from a boy aged 5 to 17 in good health.

In its sample, this clonotype was seen a few times. The CDR3 loop reads CASTLSAGSYNEQFF. The DNA for the CDR3 is TGTGCCAGCACCCTTTCGGCGGGATCCTACAATGAGCAGTTCTTC. This chain connects TRBV7-2 to TRBJ2-1; TRBD2 might be the D (6 bases). V shed 7 bases and J shed 1 base, with 14 bases lying between them. CDR3 length: 15 amino acids. Germline CDR1 is SGHTA and CDR2 is FQGNSA.

The V call is TRBV5-1, the J call TRBJ2-1; 7 bases agree with TRBD2. The V gene's germline CDR1 is SGHRS and CDR2 YFSETQ. The CDR3 loop spans 18 amino acids. V dropped 0 bases and J dropped 2; count of bases not matched to a gene: 11. The CDR3 DNA reads TGCGCCAGCAGCTTGGCCCTATCAGGCGGGAGAGCCTACAATGAGCAGTTCTTC. As protein: CASSLALSGGRAYNEQFF.